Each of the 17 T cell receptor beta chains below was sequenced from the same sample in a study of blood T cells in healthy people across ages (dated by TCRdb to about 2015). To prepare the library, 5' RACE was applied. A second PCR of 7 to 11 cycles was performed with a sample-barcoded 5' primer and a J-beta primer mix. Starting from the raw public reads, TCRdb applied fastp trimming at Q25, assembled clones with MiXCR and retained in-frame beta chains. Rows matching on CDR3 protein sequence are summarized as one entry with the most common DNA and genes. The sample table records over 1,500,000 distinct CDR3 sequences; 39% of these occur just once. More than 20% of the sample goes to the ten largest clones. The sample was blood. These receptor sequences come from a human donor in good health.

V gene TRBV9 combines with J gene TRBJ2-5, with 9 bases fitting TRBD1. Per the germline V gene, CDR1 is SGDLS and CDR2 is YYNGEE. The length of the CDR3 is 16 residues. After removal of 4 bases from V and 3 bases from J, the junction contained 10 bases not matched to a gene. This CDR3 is CASSPVTRTGEETQYF. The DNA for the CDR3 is TGTGCCAGCAGCCCAGTGACGAGGACAGGGGAAGAGACCCAGTACTTC.

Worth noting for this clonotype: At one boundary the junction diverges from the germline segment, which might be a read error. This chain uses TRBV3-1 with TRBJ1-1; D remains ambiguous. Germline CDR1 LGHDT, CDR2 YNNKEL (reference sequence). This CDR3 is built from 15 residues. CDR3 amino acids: CTSSQDRVLSSGAFF. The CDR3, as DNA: TGTACCAGCAGCCAAGATAGAGTTTTGTCTTCGGGGGCTTTCTTT.

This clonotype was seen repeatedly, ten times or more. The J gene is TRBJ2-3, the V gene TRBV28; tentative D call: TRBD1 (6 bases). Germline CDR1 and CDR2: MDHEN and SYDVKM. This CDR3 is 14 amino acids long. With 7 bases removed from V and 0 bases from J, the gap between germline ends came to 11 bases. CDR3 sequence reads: CASNLDRSTDTQYF. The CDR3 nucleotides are TGTGCCAGCAATTTGGACAGAAGCACAGATACGCAGTATTTT.

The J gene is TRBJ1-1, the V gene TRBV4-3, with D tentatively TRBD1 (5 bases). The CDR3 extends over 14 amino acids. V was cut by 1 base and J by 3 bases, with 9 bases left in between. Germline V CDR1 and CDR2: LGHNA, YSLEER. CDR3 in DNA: TGCGCCAGCAGCCAAGTGACAGCCGACACTGAAGCTTTCTTT. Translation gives CASSQVTADTEAFF.

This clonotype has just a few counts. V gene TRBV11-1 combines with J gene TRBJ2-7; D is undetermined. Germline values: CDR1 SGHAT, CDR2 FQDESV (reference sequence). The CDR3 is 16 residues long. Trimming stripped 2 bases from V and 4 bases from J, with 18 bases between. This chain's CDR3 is CASSLTRTTRIYEQYF. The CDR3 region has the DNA TGTGCCAGCAGCTTAACTCGGACCACCCGTATTTACGAGCAGTACTTC.

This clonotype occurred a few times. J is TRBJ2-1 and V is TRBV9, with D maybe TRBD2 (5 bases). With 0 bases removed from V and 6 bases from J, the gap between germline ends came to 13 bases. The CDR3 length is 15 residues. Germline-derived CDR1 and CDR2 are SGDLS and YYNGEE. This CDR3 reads CASSVGRGSPNEQFF. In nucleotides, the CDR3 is TGTGCCAGCAGCGTAGGACGGGGTAGCCCCAATGAGCAGTTCTTC.

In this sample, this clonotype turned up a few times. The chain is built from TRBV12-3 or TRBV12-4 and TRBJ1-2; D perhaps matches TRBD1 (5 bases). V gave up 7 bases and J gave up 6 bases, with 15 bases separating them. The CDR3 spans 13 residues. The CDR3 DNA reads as TGTGCCAGCACCCTTGGGACGGCAAATGGCTACACCTTC. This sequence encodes CASTLGTANGYTF.

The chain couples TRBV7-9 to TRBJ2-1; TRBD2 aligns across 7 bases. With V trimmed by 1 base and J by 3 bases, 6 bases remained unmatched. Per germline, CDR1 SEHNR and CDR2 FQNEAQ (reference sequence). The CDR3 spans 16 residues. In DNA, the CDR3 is TGTGCCAGCAGCTTAGTTTTAATAGCGGGCTACAATGAGCAGTTCTTC. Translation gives CASSLVLIAGYNEQFF. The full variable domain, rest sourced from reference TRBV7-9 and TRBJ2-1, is DTGVSQNPRHKITKRGQNVTFRCDPISEHNRLYWYRQTLGQGPEFLTYFQNEAQLEKSRLLSDRFSAERPKGSFSTLEIQRTEQGDSAMYLCASSLVLIAGYNEQFFGPGTRLTVL.

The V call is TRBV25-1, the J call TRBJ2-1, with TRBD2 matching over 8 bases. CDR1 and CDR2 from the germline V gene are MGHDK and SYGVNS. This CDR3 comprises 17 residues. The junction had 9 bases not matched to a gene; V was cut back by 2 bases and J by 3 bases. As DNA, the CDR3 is TGTGCCAGCAGTGAAGGGGTAGCGGGGTATCACTACAATGAGCAGTTCTTC. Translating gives CASSEGVAGYHYNEQFF.

DNA for the CDR3: TGTGCCAGCAGTGAATGGGGTAAAGGTGGCTACACCTTC. Amino acids: CASSEWGKGGYTF. This chain joins TRBV25-1 and TRBJ1-2; D unresolved. This CDR3 region has 13 residues. V was clipped by 1 base and J by 7 bases, with 10 bases between them. Per germline, CDR1 MGHDK and CDR2 SYGVNS.

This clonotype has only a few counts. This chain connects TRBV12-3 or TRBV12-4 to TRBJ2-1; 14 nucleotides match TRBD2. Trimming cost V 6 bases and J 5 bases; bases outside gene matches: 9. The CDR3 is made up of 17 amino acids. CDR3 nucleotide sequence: TGTGCCAGCAGCCCGACTAGCGGGGGGGCCCTTCACAATGAGCAGTTCTTC. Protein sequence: CASSPTSGGALHNEQFF.

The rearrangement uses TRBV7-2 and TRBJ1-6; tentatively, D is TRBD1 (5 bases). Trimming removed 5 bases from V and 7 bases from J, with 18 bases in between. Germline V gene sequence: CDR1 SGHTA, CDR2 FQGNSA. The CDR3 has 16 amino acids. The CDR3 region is CASSGHGTLRNSPLHF. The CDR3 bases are TGTGCCAGCAGCGGACACGGGACTCTAAGGAATTCACCCCTCCACTTT.

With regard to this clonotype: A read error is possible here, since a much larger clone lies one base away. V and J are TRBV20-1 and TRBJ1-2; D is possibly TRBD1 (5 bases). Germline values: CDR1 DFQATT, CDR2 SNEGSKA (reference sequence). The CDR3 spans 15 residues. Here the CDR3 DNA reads TGCAGTGCTAGAGATCCAGGGCAGACCAACTATGGCTGCACCTTC. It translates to CSARDPGQTNYGCTF.

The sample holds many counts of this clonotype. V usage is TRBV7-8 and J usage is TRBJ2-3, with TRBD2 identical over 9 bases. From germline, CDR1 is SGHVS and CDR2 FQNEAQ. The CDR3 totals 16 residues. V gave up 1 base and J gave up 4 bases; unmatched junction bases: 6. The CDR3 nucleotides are TGTGCCAGCAGCTTAGTTGGCGGGGGGGCCGCAGATACGCAGTATTTT. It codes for CASSLVGGGAADTQYF.

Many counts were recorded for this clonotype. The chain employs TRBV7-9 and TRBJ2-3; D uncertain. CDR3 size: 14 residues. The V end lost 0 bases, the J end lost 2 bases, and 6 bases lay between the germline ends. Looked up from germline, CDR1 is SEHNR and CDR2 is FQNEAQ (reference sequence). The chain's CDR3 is CASSLADSTDTQYF. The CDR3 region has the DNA TGTGCCAGCAGCTTAGCCGACTCCACAGATACGCAGTATTTT.

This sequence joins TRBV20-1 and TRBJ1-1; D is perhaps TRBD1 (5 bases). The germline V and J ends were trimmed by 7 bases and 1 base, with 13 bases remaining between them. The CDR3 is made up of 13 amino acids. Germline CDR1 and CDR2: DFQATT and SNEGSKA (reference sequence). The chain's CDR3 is CSGEKTGNTEAFF. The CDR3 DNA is TGCAGTGGCGAAAAAACAGGGAACACTGAAGCTTTCTTT.

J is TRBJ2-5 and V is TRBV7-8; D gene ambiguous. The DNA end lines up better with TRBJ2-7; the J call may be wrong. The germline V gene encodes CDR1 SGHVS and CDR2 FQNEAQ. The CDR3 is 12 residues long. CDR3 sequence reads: CASSSHSSEQYF. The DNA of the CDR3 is TGTGCCAGCAGCTCCCACAGTTCCGAGCAGTACTTC.